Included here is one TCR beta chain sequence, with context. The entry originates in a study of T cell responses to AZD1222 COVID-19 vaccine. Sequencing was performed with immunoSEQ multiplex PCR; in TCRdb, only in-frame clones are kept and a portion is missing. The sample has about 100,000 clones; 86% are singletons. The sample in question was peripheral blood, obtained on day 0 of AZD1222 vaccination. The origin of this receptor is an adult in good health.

The CDR3 spells CSVTRGPREYNEQFF. In DNA form, the CDR3 reads TGCAGCGTTACAAGAGGTCCGCGGGAATACAATGAGCAGTTCTTC. This chain connects TRBV29-1 to TRBJ2-1, with D maybe TRBD2 (6 bases). From germline, CDR1 is SQVTM and CDR2 ANQGSEA. This CDR3 contains 15 residues. V was clipped by 5 bases and J by 4 bases, with 18 bases between them.